The 26 T cell receptor beta chains below all came from one sample that was sequenced in a study of kidney transplant recipient with SARS-CoV-2 infection. TCRdb itself ran the reads through MiXCR, one entry per CDR3 protein. The sample gives about 240,000 distinct CDR3 sequences, around 30% of which show up once; 7% to 8% is in the top ten. Sequenced here: a blood sample, sampled at baseline and around day 110 from a kidney transplant recipient. The receptors shown here come from a male patient aged 25-45 years who had COVID-19 and was a kidney transplant recipient. Certain T cells may be donor cells from the graft.

This clonotype has ten or more counts. The chain is built from TRBV10-1 and TRBJ2-5; 15 positions match TRBD2. The V gene's germline CDR1 is WNHNN and CDR2 SYGVQD (reference sequence). The CDR3 is made up of 16 amino acids. V trimming: 4 bases; J trimming: 5 bases; junction bases outside the gene matches: 5. CDR3 sequence reads: CASSGTSGRARETQYF. Here the CDR3 DNA reads TGCGCCAGCAGTGGGACTAGCGGGAGGGCCAGGGAGACCCAGTACTTC.

This chain joins TRBV20-1 and TRBJ2-1; TRBD1 agrees at 7 bases. Germline values: CDR1 DFQATT, CDR2 SNEGSKA (reference sequence). The CDR3 is 17 residues long. V was pared by 5 bases and J by 3 bases, with 16 bases of the junction left unmatched. Here the CDR3 reads CSAGVDREIWYYNEQFF. The CDR3 DNA reads as TGCAGTGCTGGGGTTGACAGGGAGATCTGGTACTACAATGAGCAGTTCTTC.

This clonotype was found many times. The J gene is TRBJ1-2, the V gene TRBV7-6; D is unresolved. Germline V gene data show CDR1 as SGHVS and CDR2 as FNYEAQ. The V gene lost 4 bases and the J gene lost 4 bases, with 22 bases spanning the gap. The length of the CDR3 is 17 residues. CDR3 in amino acids: CASSSSHESRKTYGYTF. The DNA of the CDR3 is TGTGCCAGCAGCTCAAGTCATGAATCTCGAAAGACCTATGGCTACACCTTC. Full variable domain (missing parts from reference TRBV7-6 and TRBJ1-2): GAGVSQSPRYKVTKRGQDVALRCDPISGHVSLYWYRQALGQGPEFLTYFNYEAQQDKSGLPNDRFSAERPEGSISTLTIQRTEQRDSAMYRCASSSSHESRKTYGYTFGSGTRLTVV.

Notes on this clonotype: This could be a read error, since a much larger clone is one nucleotide away. This chain joins TRBV7-8 and TRBJ1-2; D gene ambiguous. Between the trimmed V and J ends, which lost 5 bases and 4 bases, there was a span of 23 bases. The CDR3 has 17 amino acids. Germline V gives CDR1 SGHVS, CDR2 FQNEAQ. CDR3 DNA: TGTGCCAGCAGCGGTATGCTGTTTACCCGAAAGACCTATGGCTACACCTTC. Translated: CASSGMLFTRKTYGYTF. The variable domain in full, completed from reference TRBV7-8 and TRBJ1-2, reads GAGVSQSPRYKVAKRGQDVALRCDPISGHVSLFWYQQALGQGPEFLTYFQNEAQLDKSGLPSDRFFAERPEGSVSTLKIQRTQQEDSAVYLCASSGMLFTRKTYGYTFGSGTRLTVV.

This clonotype occurred many times. J is TRBJ1-5 and V is TRBV2, with D tentatively TRBD1 (6 bases). The germline V and J ends were trimmed by 8 bases and 0 bases, with 17 bases remaining between them. The CDR3 loop spans 16 amino acids. Germline loops: CDR1 SNHLY, CDR2 FYNNEI. As DNA, the CDR3 is TGTGCCAGCTCCCTTCAGGGGACGAATAGCAATCAGCCCCAGCATTTT. The encoded protein is CASSLQGTNSNQPQHF.

On this clonotype: A much larger clone is a single base away; this may be a read error. The CDR3 protein is CGATPTDAEAFF. The CDR3 region has the DNA TGCGGTGCAACTCCGACAGACGCTGAAGCTTTCTTT. The rearrangement uses TRBV20-1 and TRBJ1-1; the D gene is possibly TRBD1 (5 bases). Germline V gene lookup returns CDR1 DFQATT and CDR2 SNEGSKA (reference sequence). CDR3 length: 12 amino acids.

Ten or more counts support this clonotype. The rearrangement joins TRBV28 to TRBJ1-2, with a weak D call TRBD1 (5 bases). V lost 6 bases to trimming and J lost 2 bases, with 16 bases between them. CDR1 is MDHEN, CDR2 SYDVKM, per germline. There are 15 residues in the CDR3. CDR3 loop: CASRPNQGRNYGYTF. The CDR3 bases are TGTGCCAGCAGACCAAACCAGGGACGGAACTATGGCTACACCTTC.

This clonotype was seen at least ten times. This rearrangement joins TRBV28 to TRBJ1-1; possible D gene TRBD1, 6 bases. The germline V and J ends were trimmed by 4 bases and 2 bases, with 17 bases remaining between them. This CDR3 comprises 16 residues. Germline CDR1 reads MDHEN; CDR2 reads SYDVKM. The chain's CDR3 is CASSSQTGAVNTEAFF. The CDR3 DNA reads TGTGCCAGCAGTTCCCAGACAGGTGCCGTAAACACTGAAGCTTTCTTT.

In this sample, this clonotype turned up many times. This chain joins TRBV3-1 and TRBJ1-2; 8 bases map to TRBD1. CDR1 and CDR2 (germline): LGHDT, YNNKEL (reference sequence). The CDR3 contains 17 residues. J was trimmed by 2 bases and V by 2 bases; bases with no gene match: 10. CDR3 DNA: TGTGCCAGCAGCCAAAACAGGGGGATGGCTGACAACTATGGCTACACCTTC. This gives the protein CASSQNRGMADNYGYTF.

In the case of this clonotype: An end of the junction does not agree with germline; a read error may underlie this. J is TRBJ2-3 and V is TRBV3-1; TRBD2 might be the D (5 bases). Germline V lookup: CDR1 LGHDT, CDR2 YNNKEL (reference sequence). The CDR3 is 17 amino acids. CDR3 in amino acids: CANSGTGPIVMQDTQYF. CDR3 DNA sequence: TGTGCCAACAGCGGCACGGGTCCCATTGTCATGCAAGATACGCAGTATTTT.

Of note for this clonotype: A read error may explain this, as a much larger clone is one base away. The V gene is TRBV10-2, the J gene TRBJ1-2; unclear D gene. In germline, CDR1 is WSHSY, CDR2 SAAADI. The CDR3 has 17 residues. The V end was cut by 5 bases, the J end by 4 bases, with 23 bases between. The CDR3 coding sequence is TGCGCCAGCAGTATATATAGCACTTCTAGAGAGACCTATGGCTACACCTTC. It specifies CASSIYSTSRETYGYTF.

The CDR3 DNA is TGTGCCAGCAGCTTAACGGGGGCAGCCTACAATGAGCAGTTCTTC. This sequence encodes CASSLTGAAYNEQFF. The V and J genes are TRBV7-3 and TRBJ2-1, with TRBD1 as a possible D gene (6 bases). V dropped 0 bases and J dropped 2 bases, with 8 bases sitting between them. The CDR3 runs 15 residues. Germline V gives CDR1 SGHTA, CDR2 FQGTGA.

This clonotype was found many times. This chain connects TRBV18 to TRBJ1-1; D ambiguous. V shed 4 bases and J shed 7 bases, with 16 bases lying between them. CDR1 and CDR2 (germline): KGHSH, LQKENI. The CDR3 spans 14 residues. The DNA for the CDR3 is TGTGCCAGCTCACATCTCCAGGTTACAGATGAAGCTTTCTTT. This gives the protein CASSHLQVTDEAFF.

The V and J genes are TRBV25-1 and TRBJ1-2; D call uncertain. The CDR3 contains 17 residues. The germline gives CDR1 MGHDK, CDR2 SYGVNS. V was cut by 3 bases and J by 4 bases, with 21 bases left in between. CDR3 coding DNA: TGTGCCAGCAGTGATTTGGTAGAACTGGGAAAGACCTATGGCTACACCTTC. This gives the protein CASSDLVELGKTYGYTF.

Worth noting for this clonotype: A read error is possible here, since a much larger clone lies one base away. V is TRBV12-3 or TRBV12-4 and J is TRBJ1-1, with D unresolved. This CDR3 contains 14 residues. Trimming stripped 4 bases from V and 5 bases from J, with 14 bases between. CDR3 protein: CASSSLLIRTEAFF. The CDR3, as DNA: TGTGCCAGCAGTTCACTGTTAATTAGGACTGAAGCTTTCTTT.

Points on this clonotype: Just one base apart from a much larger clone, this may be a read error. This chain uses TRBV19 with TRBJ1-2; D is ambiguous. Trimming cost V 7 bases and J 0 bases, with 6 bases left between them. CDR1 LNHDA and CDR2 SQIVND come from the germline V gene (reference sequence). The CDR3 covers 12 residues. The CDR3 loop reads CASTRANYGYTF. The CDR3 nucleotides read TGTGCCAGTACTCGGGCTAACTATGGCTACACCTTC.

This clonotype appeared many times. This chain uses TRBV7-9 with TRBJ1-2; D call uncertain. V was pared by 5 bases and J by 1 base, with 14 bases between. CDR1 is SEHNR and CDR2 is FQNEAQ in the germline V gene (reference sequence). This CDR3 region has 15 residues. CDR3 DNA sequence: TGTGCCAGCAGCCCCCTCCCCCGCTTTAACTATGGCTACACCTTC. Its protein is CASSPLPRFNYGYTF.

This clonotype came up many times. This rearrangement joins TRBV6-8 to TRBJ1-1; D gene ambiguous. The V and J ends lost 5 bases and 11 bases respectively, with 6 bases between them. CDR1 MNHGY and CDR2 SAAAGT come from the germline V gene. CDR3 length: 9 residues. The CDR3 here is CASSENAFF. The DNA of the CDR3 is TGTGCCAGCAGTGAAAACGCTTTCTTT.

This clonotype came up many times. V and J are TRBV11-2 and TRBJ1-2; D uncertain. The germline gives CDR1 SGHAT, CDR2 FQNNGV. V dropped 4 bases and J dropped 4 bases, with 22 bases sitting between them. The CDR3 is 17 amino acids. The CDR3 DNA is TGTGCCAGCAGCTATTGGTTAACAAGCAGAAAGACCTATGGCTACACCTTC. It is translated as CASSYWLTSRKTYGYTF. Together with reference TRBV11-2 and TRBJ1-2, the CDR3 gives the full variable domain: EAGVAQSPRYKIIEKRQSVAFWCNPISGHATLYWYQQILGQGPKLLIQFQNNGVVDDSQLPKDRFSAERLKGVDSTLKIQPAKLEDSAVYLCASSYWLTSRKTYGYTFGSGTRLTVV.

This clonotype was counted many times. The CDR3 is CASTRGGGTNTEAFF. The DNA of the CDR3 is TGTGCCAGCACTCGTGGTGGGGGGACGAACACTGAAGCTTTCTTT. The V call is TRBV5-5, the J call TRBJ1-1, with a weak D call TRBD1 (5 bases). Germline V CDR1 and CDR2: SGHKS, YYEKEE (reference sequence). The length of the CDR3 is 15 residues. Trimming removed 6 bases from V and 1 base from J, with 16 bases in between.

The rearrangement links TRBV7-2 to TRBJ2-4, with 8 bases matching TRBD1. Trimming at V came to 1 base and at J to 4 bases, leaving 6 bases not matched to a gene. This CDR3 has 16 residues. Per the germline V gene, CDR1 is SGHTA and CDR2 is FQGNSA. Here the CDR3 DNA reads TGTGCCAGCAGCTTAGTAGGGAGGACAGGGAAAAACATTCAGTACTTC. Protein product: CASSLVGRTGKNIQYF.

The table lists this clonotype with many counts. The V and J genes are TRBV28 and TRBJ2-5, with 9 bases fitting TRBD1. Losses at the gene ends were 6 bases for V and 6 bases for J; bases not matched to a gene: 8. In germline, CDR1 is MDHEN, CDR2 SYDVKM. The length of the CDR3 is 14 residues. In DNA form, the CDR3 reads TGTGCCAGCAGATCCGGACAGGGGCGTCAGACCCAGTACTTC. Its protein is CASRSGQGRQTQYF.

This clonotype was recorded a few times. This chain joins TRBV7-2 and TRBJ2-1; D may be TRBD2 (5 bases). Germline CDR1 and CDR2: SGHTA and FQGNSA. This CDR3 spans 14 amino acids. Trimming left V 8 bases short and J 2 bases short, with 13 bases between. In DNA, the CDR3 is TGTGCCAGCGTCACGGGGAGTGCCTACAATGAGCAGTTCTTC. Amino acids: CASVTGSAYNEQFF.

This clonotype was observed a single time. Given a much more abundant clone one base away, this may be a read error. The chain combines TRBV20-1 with TRBJ2-7, with 8 bases that match TRBD2. Germline-derived CDR1 and CDR2 are DFQATT and SNEGSKA (reference sequence). The CDR3 covers 12 residues. The CDR3 sequence: CKVAGTGYEQYF. CDR3 coding DNA: TGCAAAGTAGCGGGAACAGGCTACGAGCAGTACTTC.

In the case of this clonotype: No conserved phenylalanine or tryptophan ends this CDR3, so it is likely a read error. Because the CDR3's place on the DNA is in doubt, the DNA is left out and the CDR3 is given as listed by TCRdb. CDR3 region: CASSRNIRSRKTYGYKL. The rearrangement joins TRBV10-1 to TRBJ1-2. The CDR3 extends over 17 residues, inclusive of both ends. CDR1 is WNHNN, CDR2 SYGVQD, per germline (reference sequence).

Note on this clonotype: It is likely a read error: a sequence one base away is far more abundant. The chain combines TRBV12-3 or TRBV12-4 with TRBJ2-4, with D possibly being TRBD1 or TRBD2 (6 bases each). Between the trimmed V and J ends, which lost 3 bases and 13 bases, there was a span of 28 bases. CDR3 length: 17 amino acids. CDR3 DNA: TGTGCCAGCAGTTTCACCGCCATCGGGGGCGCAGTGGACGTGCAGTACTTC. Translating it yields CASSFTAIGGAVDVQYF.